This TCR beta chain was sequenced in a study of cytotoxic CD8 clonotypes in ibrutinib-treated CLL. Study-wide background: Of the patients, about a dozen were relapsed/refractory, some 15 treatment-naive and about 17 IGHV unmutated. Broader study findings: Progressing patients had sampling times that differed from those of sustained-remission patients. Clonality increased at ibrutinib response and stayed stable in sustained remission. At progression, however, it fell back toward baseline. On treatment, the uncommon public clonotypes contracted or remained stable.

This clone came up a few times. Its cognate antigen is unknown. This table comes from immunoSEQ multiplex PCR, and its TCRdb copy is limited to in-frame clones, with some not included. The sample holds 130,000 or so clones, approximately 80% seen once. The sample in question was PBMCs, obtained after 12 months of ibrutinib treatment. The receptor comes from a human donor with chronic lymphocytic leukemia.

DNA of the CDR3: TGTGCCAGCAGTGAAGACAGGAGTAACTATGGCTACACCTTC. It translates to CASSEDRSNYGYTF. The chain recombines TRBV2 with TRBJ1-2, with a tentative D call TRBD1 (5 bases). V was shortened by 1 base and J by 1 base, with 7 bases between the two germline ends. Germline V lookup: CDR1 SNHLY, CDR2 FYNNEI. This CDR3 has 14 amino acids. The full variable domain, with the rest looked up from reference TRBV2 and TRBJ1-2, is EPEVTQTPSHQVTQMGQEVILRCVPISNHLYFYWYRQILGQKVEFLVSFYNNEISEKSEIFDDQFSVERPDGSNFTLKIRSTKLEDSAMYFCASSEDRSNYGYTFGSGTRLTVV.